These 22 T cell receptor beta chains came from one sample sequenced in a study of beta chain features in type 1 diabetes. General study points: Among all four CD4+ subsets, Type 1 diabetes patients had TCRB CDR3s that were moderately but significantly shorter.

For these TCRs, the target antigens are not known. The isolated RNA, all of it, was reverse transcribed, so expressed TCRB transcripts were what got sequenced. The method was immunoSEQ multiplex PCR; TCRdb's version includes in-frame clones alone and lacks a portion of them. The table has 600,000 to 700,000 clones, 9.5% to 15% seen once; the top ten hold more than 0.1%. The sequenced sample was naive CD4+ T cells from blood. These receptors originate from a man younger than 40 with type 1 diabetes.

This clone was seen only a few times. The gene calls are TRBV2 and TRBJ1-5; 9 bases are shared with TRBD1. The CDR3 has 17 amino acids. With V trimmed by 3 bases and J by 1 base, 7 bases remained unmatched. Germline V gene sequence: CDR1 SNHLY, CDR2 FYNNEI. DNA of the CDR3: TGTGCCAGCAGTGACCCACAGGGGGCCGGGAGCAATCAGCCCCAGCATTTT. This codes for CASSDPQGAGSNQPQHF.

This clone was detected only once. The gene calls are TRBV28 and TRBJ1-6; D is unclear. This CDR3 contains 14 residues. Germline CDR1 is MDHEN and CDR2 is SYDVKM. V gave up 4 bases and J gave up 4 bases, with 8 bases separating them. The CDR3 region is CASSSGSYNSPLHF. The CDR3 nucleotides are TGTGCCAGCAGTTCCGGGTCATATAATTCACCCCTCCACTTT. Using reference TRBV28 and TRBJ1-6 for the parts outside the CDR3, the full variable domain is DVKVTQSSRYLVKRTGEKVFLECVQDMDHENMFWYRQDPGLGLRLIYFSYDVKMKEKGDIPEGYSVSREKKERFSLILESASTNQTSMYLCASSSGSYNSPLHFGNGTRLTVT.

This clone appeared a few times. The J gene is TRBJ2-2, the V gene TRBV30; D is possibly TRBD1 (6 bases). This CDR3 region has 13 residues. CDR1 and CDR2 (germline): GTSNPN, SVGIG (reference sequence). The germline V and J ends were trimmed by 3 bases and 4 bases, with 9 bases remaining between them. The CDR3 reads CAWRGQLTGELFF. In DNA form, the CDR3 reads TGTGCCTGGAGAGGACAGCTCACCGGGGAGCTGTTTTTT.

In its sample, this clone was seen a few times. The chain joins TRBV9 to TRBJ1-2, with TRBD1 identical over 7 bases. Germline CDR1 reads SGDLS; CDR2 reads YYNGEE. The V segment lost 3 bases and the J segment 2 bases; nucleotides outside the gene matches: 4. CDR3 length equals 14 residues. Here the CDR3 DNA reads TGTGCCAGCAGCGGCATGACAGGGAACTATGGCTACACCTTC. Protein product: CASSGMTGNYGYTF.

This clone was picked up a small number of times. The chain uses TRBV11-2 and TRBJ2-6; no reliable D call. Germline V gene data show CDR1 as SGHAT and CDR2 as FQNNGV. The CDR3 is 15 amino acids. Trimming stripped 0 bases from V and 0 bases from J, with 3 bases between. As DNA, the CDR3 is TGTGCCAGCAGCTTAGAATACTCTGGGGCCAACGTCCTGACTTTC. Its translation is CASSLEYSGANVLTF.

The table lists this clone with a few counts. V is TRBV5-1 and J is TRBJ2-5, with a weak D call TRBD1 (7 bases). V was clipped by 2 bases and J by 5 bases, with 13 bases between them. The CDR3 is made up of 14 amino acids. Germline values: CDR1 SGHRS, CDR2 YFSETQ. The CDR3 spells CASSLGGGRETQYF. CDR3 DNA: TGCGCCAGCAGCTTAGGAGGGGGCCGCGAGACCCAGTACTTC.

In its sample, this clone was seen a few times. The chain has TRBV4-2 and TRBJ2-6, with TRBD1 matching over 8 bases. This CDR3 region has 18 residues. V dropped 5 bases and J dropped 3; count of bases not matched to a gene: 12. CDR1 and CDR2 (germline): LGHNA, YNFKEQ. CDR3 loop: CASSTGQGLSRGANVLTF. CDR3 nucleotides: TGTGCCAGCAGCACAGGACAGGGACTCAGTCGTGGGGCCAACGTCCTGACTTTC.

The chain carries TRBV11-3 and TRBJ2-1; 15 positions match TRBD2. Germline V gene sequence: CDR1 SGHNT, CDR2 YENEEA. The CDR3 loop spans 17 amino acids. With V trimmed by 5 bases and J by 7 bases, 9 bases remained unmatched. CDR3 protein: CASSPRTSGGARNEQFF. In DNA form, the CDR3 reads TGTGCCAGCAGCCCCCGGACTAGCGGGGGGGCCAGGAATGAGCAGTTCTTC.

The chain has TRBV6-5 and TRBJ1-3; no clear D gene. CDR1 and CDR2 from the germline V gene are MNHEY and SVGAGI. V lost 7 bases and J lost 0, with 13 bases in between. The CDR3 is 15 amino acids. Here the CDR3 DNA reads TGTGCCAGCACCCGAGACGGTGACTCTGGAAACACCATATATTTT. Translation gives CASTRDGDSGNTIYF.

This clone was seen a few times. The chain employs TRBV7-6 and TRBJ1-1; unclear D gene. This CDR3 has 14 residues. V lost 1 base and J 5 bases, leaving 11 bases between the germline ends. CDR1 and CDR2 (germline): SGHVS, FNYEAQ. CDR3 loop: CASSLGGWLTEAFF. The CDR3 DNA reads TGTGCCAGCAGCTTAGGGGGATGGTTGACTGAAGCTTTCTTT.

This clone was found a few times. The chain couples TRBV6-1 to TRBJ2-5; no reliable D call. Trimming shortened V by 4 bases and J by 2 bases, and 8 bases separated the two germline ends. The CDR3 runs to 13 residues. Germline CDR1 reads MNHNS; CDR2 reads SASEGT. This CDR3 reads CASSVNLQETQYF. CDR3 bases: TGTGCCAGCAGTGTAAACCTACAAGAGACCCAGTACTTC.

This clone was found a few times. V is TRBV9 and J is TRBJ1-2; possible D gene TRBD1, 5 bases. Trimming took 3 bases from V and 3 from J, leaving 15 bases between them. CDR1 and CDR2 (germline): SGDLS, YYNGEE. The CDR3 covers 15 residues. CDR3 protein: CASSANLRGYYGYTF. CDR3 DNA sequence: TGTGCCAGCAGCGCAAACCTTAGGGGATACTATGGCTACACCTTC.

This clone was detected a few times. V is TRBV27 and J is TRBJ1-5; D not resolved. The V end lost 5 bases, the J end lost 4 bases, and 15 bases lay between the germline ends. Germline CDR1 MNHEY, CDR2 SMNVEV (reference sequence). The CDR3 contains 15 residues. CDR3 bases: TGTGCCAGCAGTACATCCCCCCTGGGAAATCAGCCCCAGCATTTT. Its protein is CASSTSPLGNQPQHF.

This clone has a handful of counts. The rearrangement uses TRBV19 and TRBJ1-5; no clear D gene. Germline lookup yields CDR1 LNHDA and CDR2 SQIVND (reference sequence). V dropped 3 bases and J dropped 7 bases, with 16 bases sitting between them. The CDR3 totals 15 residues. The chain's CDR3 is CASSIEEMSRQPQHF. Here the CDR3 DNA reads TGTGCCAGTAGTATCGAAGAGATGTCGAGGCAGCCCCAGCATTTT.

This clone was found a few times. The J gene is TRBJ1-4, the V gene TRBV27; a possible D gene is TRBD1 (5 bases). V was shortened by 2 bases and J by 4 bases, with 8 bases between the two germline ends. The germline V gene has CDR1 MNHEY and CDR2 SMNVEV (reference sequence). The CDR3 totals 14 residues. Here the CDR3 DNA reads TGTGCCAGCAGTTTAGCAGGGAGTAATGAAAAACTGTTTTTT. This gives the protein CASSLAGSNEKLFF.

A single count supports this clone. The V and J genes are TRBV4-3 and TRBJ1-2; no clear D gene. V shed 4 bases and J shed 3 bases, with 15 bases lying between them. Germline loops: CDR1 LGHNA, CDR2 YSLEER. This CDR3 spans 15 amino acids. The CDR3 nucleotides read TGCGCCAGCAGCCCTCGTGGACTCAGTCACTATGGCTACACCTTC. Translating it yields CASSPRGLSHYGYTF.

The sample holds a few counts of this clone. The genes are TRBV2 and TRBJ2-7, with 7 nucleotides matching TRBD2. V gave up 6 bases and J gave up 2 bases; unmatched junction bases: 4. The V gene's germline CDR1 is SNHLY and CDR2 FYNNEI. The CDR3 extends over 13 amino acids. The CDR3 sequence: CASRPRGAYEQYF. The CDR3 coding sequence is TGTGCCAGCAGGCCTCGGGGGGCCTACGAGCAGTACTTC.

This chain connects TRBV7-2 to TRBJ2-2; TRBD1 matches 9 bases. V lost 5 bases to trimming and J lost 1 base; unmatched junction nucleotides: 5. CDR1 is SGHTA, CDR2 FQGNSA, per germline. The CDR3 spans 16 residues. CDR3: CASSPWGQGNTGELFF. The DNA for the CDR3 is TGTGCCAGCAGCCCGTGGGGACAGGGGAACACCGGGGAGCTGTTTTTT.

V usage is TRBV7-2 and J usage is TRBJ2-3; no reliable D call. Per germline, CDR1 SGHTA and CDR2 FQGNSA. The CDR3 is 12 residues long. Between the trimmed V and J ends, which lost 4 bases and 12 bases, there was a span of 14 bases. CDR3 DNA sequence: TGTGCCAGCAGCTCGGTACGAAACGGCCAGTATTTT. Its translation is CASSSVRNGQYF.

This clone has a handful of counts. The V and J genes are TRBV23-1 and TRBJ1-5; no firm D call. TRBV23-1 has ORF status, its function being uncertain. CDR3 length: 16 amino acids. Trimming took 2 bases from V and 2 from J, leaving 13 bases between them. CDR3 nucleotide sequence: TGCGCCAGCAGTCAAGGTGCCCTTTGGGGCAATCAGCCCCAGCATTTT. Amino acid sequence: CASSQGALWGNQPQHF.

This clone was found a few times. As DNA, the CDR3 is TGTGCCAGCAGCTTATCCAGTTCGAACACCGGGGAGCTGTTTTTT. Encoded protein: CASSLSSSNTGELFF. The chain recombines TRBV7-2 with TRBJ2-2; D unresolved. The CDR3 length is 15 residues. Germline V CDR1 and CDR2: SGHTA, FQGNSA. V shed 2 bases and J shed 0 bases, with 7 bases lying between them.

This clone was seen only a few times. This chain joins TRBV29-1 and TRBJ1-3; D not certain. V was clipped by 4 bases and J by 8 bases, with 9 bases between them. This CDR3 contains 11 residues. Germline CDR1 and CDR2: SQVTM and ANQGSEA. CDR3 nucleotides: TGCAGCGTTGCCCCGGTAGACACCATATATTTT. Translation: CSVAPVDTIYF.